What follows are 5 T cell receptor beta chains derived from one specimen sequenced in a study of persistence of HIV-infected CD4 T cells. These receptors are not linked to any known antigen. This was the immunoSEQ version 4 assay in survey mode. Produced via immunoSEQ multiplex PCR; TCRdb's table is partial and in-frame only. The sample comprises over 10,000 clones, about three fifths of which are singletons, and about 7% rests with the top ten. Overlapping HIV-1 Gag 15-mer peptides at about 1 ug per peptide per mL were used. CD4+ T cells upregulating both CD40 ligand and CD69 were sorted as responding cells. The sample was CD4+ T cells sorted from PBMCs after approximately 19-hour stimulation, taken from a patient who received antiretroviral therapy. These receptors all come from an adult man with HIV who was CMV-seropositive.

The chain combines TRBV3-1 (or the pseudogene TRBV3-2) with TRBJ2-3; the match to TRBD1 covers 11 bases. The CDR3 length is 15 residues. The V gene's germline CDR1 is LGHDT and CDR2 YNNKEL (reference sequence). The ends lost 4 bases at V and 3 bases at J; junction bases unmatched: 3. This CDR3 is CASSLGTGGTDTQYF. CDR3 in DNA: TGTGCCAGCAGCCTCGGGACAGGGGGGACAGATACGCAGTATTTT.

The chain has TRBV10-2 and TRBJ2-3; 8 positions match TRBD1. After removal of 4 bases from V and 3 bases from J, the junction contained 9 bases not matched to a gene. The germline gives CDR1 WSHSY, CDR2 SAAADI. This CDR3 comprises 16 residues. The CDR3 DNA follows: TGCGCCAGCAGTGCCGGCAGGGGGCGTGGAACAGATACGCAGTATTTT. Translating gives CASSAGRGRGTDTQYF.

CDR3 sequence (DNA): TGTGCCAGTAATGGGGGCGGGGGAGGACATCCTAGCACAGATACGCAGTATTTT. The encoded protein is CASNGGGGGHPSTDTQYF. The rearrangement links TRBV19 to TRBJ2-3; D possibly corresponds to TRBD2 (7 bases). The length of the CDR3 is 18 residues. Trimming left V 7 bases short and J 0 bases short, with 23 bases between. The germline V gene encodes CDR1 LNHDA and CDR2 SQIVND (reference sequence).

The gene calls are TRBV30 and TRBJ2-7; tentatively, D is TRBD2 (6 bases). The germline gives CDR1 GTSNPN, CDR2 SVGIG (reference sequence). Between the trimmed V and J ends, which lost 5 bases and 5 bases, there was a span of 22 bases. This CDR3 comprises 15 residues. CDR3 residues: CAWLRDETLAHEQYF. CDR3 coding DNA: TGTGCCTGGCTGCGGGACGAGACCCTCGCCCACGAGCAGTACTTC.

The chain uses TRBV10-3 and TRBJ1-1; 9 bases agree with TRBD1. CDR1 is ENHRY, CDR2 SYGVKD, per germline. Losses at the gene ends were 5 bases for V and 1 base for J; bases not matched to a gene: 2. The CDR3 is 14 residues long. The CDR3 sequence is CAISRDRANTEAFF. The CDR3 DNA reads as TGTGCCATCAGTCGGGACAGGGCGAACACTGAAGCTTTCTTT.